These 8 T cell receptor beta chains were sequenced from one sample in a study of identical twins. TCRdb redid the calling of the 5' RACE reads with MiXCR, one entry per CDR3 protein. The table lists some 660,000 distinct CDR3 sequences, more than 6.5% of them singletons. The data were also submitted as part of a second study, on yellow fever vaccine responses in identical twins.

Input material: PBMCs. The origin of the receptors is a woman aged 18-29 years in good health.

The V gene is TRBV6-2 or TRBV6-3, the J gene TRBJ2-5; TRBD2 matches 9 bases. The CDR3 is 13 residues long. CDR1 is MNHEY, CDR2 SVGEGT, per germline. After removal of 7 bases from V and 7 bases from J, the junction contained 7 bases not matched to a gene. The CDR3 nucleotides are TGTGCCAGCACTATAGCGGGGGCAAGGACCCAGTACTTC. Translation: CASTIAGARTQYF.

This clonotype showed up many times. The chain uses TRBV2 and TRBJ2-1, with D possibly TRBD1 on 6 matching bases. V lost 6 bases, J lost 3 bases, and 12 bases lay in between. The germline V gene encodes CDR1 SNHLY and CDR2 FYNNEI. The CDR3 loop spans 14 amino acids. In DNA form, the CDR3 reads TGTGCCAGCAGCGACAGGTCCCTCTACAATGAGCAGTTCTTC. This encodes CASSDRSLYNEQFF.

This clonotype was seen a handful of times. The chain employs TRBV2 and TRBJ1-2, with D maybe TRBD1 (5 bases). V was pared by 3 bases and J by 4 bases, with 6 bases between. This CDR3 is built from 12 residues. Germline V lookup: CDR1 SNHLY, CDR2 FYNNEI. The CDR3 loop reads CASSERGYGYTF. As DNA, the CDR3 is TGTGCCAGCAGTGAGAGGGGCTATGGCTACACCTTC.

The chain carries TRBV19 and TRBJ2-3, with 10 nucleotides matching TRBD1. Germline V gene data show CDR1 as LNHDA and CDR2 as SQIVND (reference sequence). Trimming removed 10 bases from V and 6 bases from J; junction bases left unmatched: 10. The CDR3 has 14 amino acids. The CDR3 DNA is TGTGCCACCAGAACCGGGACAGGGGTGGATACGCAGTATTTT. Its translation is CATRTGTGVDTQYF.

The chain joins TRBV19 to TRBJ1-2, with TRBD1 matching over 10 bases. CDR3 length equals 17 residues. The ends lost 3 bases at V and 1 base at J; junction bases unmatched: 8. Germline CDR1 LNHDA, CDR2 SQIVND (reference sequence). This CDR3 is CASSILGQGTVNYGYTF. The DNA of the CDR3 is TGTGCCAGTAGTATCCTGGGACAGGGGACAGTTAACTATGGCTACACCTTC.

The genes are TRBV28 and TRBJ1-2; D perhaps matches TRBD1 (6 bases). Germline V gives CDR1 MDHEN, CDR2 SYDVKM. This CDR3 is built from 14 residues. The V gene lost 6 bases and the J gene lost 2 bases, with 13 bases spanning the gap. The CDR3 sequence is CASRTFRGNYGYTF. The CDR3 DNA sequence: TGTGCCAGCAGGACGTTCAGGGGAAACTATGGCTACACCTTC.

A few counts support this clonotype. The V gene is TRBV20-1, the J gene TRBJ2-5; 8 bases match TRBD1. This CDR3 spans 14 amino acids. Germline lookup yields CDR1 DFQATT and CDR2 SNEGSKA (reference sequence). With 6 bases clipped from V and 4 bases from J, the junction kept 10 bases outside the gene matches. The CDR3 sequence: CSAHTGGYGETQYF. The DNA of the CDR3 is TGCAGTGCGCACACAGGGGGTTATGGAGAGACCCAGTACTTC.

This clonotype has at least ten counts. V usage is TRBV5-1 and J usage is TRBJ2-1; D is possibly TRBD1 (5 bases). V lost 3 bases and J 4 bases, leaving 14 bases between the germline ends. The CDR3 totals 15 residues. The V gene's germline CDR1 is SGHRS and CDR2 YFSETQ. The CDR3, as DNA: TGCGCCAGCAGCTCTGGACGAGACAGATACAATGAGCAGTTCTTC. It specifies CASSSGRDRYNEQFF.